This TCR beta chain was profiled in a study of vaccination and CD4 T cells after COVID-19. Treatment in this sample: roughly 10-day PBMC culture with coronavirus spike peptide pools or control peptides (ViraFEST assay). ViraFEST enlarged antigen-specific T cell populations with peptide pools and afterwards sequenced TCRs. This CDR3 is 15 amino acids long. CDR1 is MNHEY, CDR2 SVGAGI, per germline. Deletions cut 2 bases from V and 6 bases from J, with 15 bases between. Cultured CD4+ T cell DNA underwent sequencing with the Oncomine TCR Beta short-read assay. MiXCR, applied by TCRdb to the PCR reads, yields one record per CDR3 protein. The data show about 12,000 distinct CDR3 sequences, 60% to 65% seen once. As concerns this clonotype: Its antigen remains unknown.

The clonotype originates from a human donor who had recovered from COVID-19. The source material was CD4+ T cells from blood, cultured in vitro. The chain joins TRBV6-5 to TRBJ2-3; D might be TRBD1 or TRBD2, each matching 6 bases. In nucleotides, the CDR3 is TGTGCCAGCAGTTACAGCGTCCTAGGGGGGGATACGCAGTATTTT. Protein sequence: CASSYSVLGGDTQYF.